These T cell receptor beta chains were read from a single sample in a study of T cell responses to AZD1222 COVID-19 vaccine. Method: immunoSEQ multiplex PCR; TCRdb's copy keeps in-frame clones and lacks some. Of 90,000 to 100,000 clones listed, approximately 91% are singletons. The specimen was peripheral blood, collected on day 0 of AZD1222 vaccination. The receptors here all came from an adult in good health. CDR3s include the opening cysteine and the closing phenylalanine or tryptophan. Each record gives: D gene, J gene, V gene, clone size, CDR3 DNA, CDR3 protein. A D gene is named only where the DNA matches it firmly. Expanded clones are given a class, and other clones once, few, many or no size at all.

d_gene: -
j_gene: TRBJ1-3
v_gene: TRBV5-1
abundance: -
CDR3nt: TGCGCCAGCAGCGACACACAGGGAGAATTGAGAAACACCATATATTTT
CDR3aa: CASSDTQGELRNTIYF

d_gene: -
j_gene: TRBJ1-3
v_gene: TRBV9
abundance: -
CDR3nt: TGTGCCAGCAGAGCCACTGGGAATTCTGGAAACACCATATATTTT
CDR3aa: CASRATGNSGNTIYF

d_gene: -
j_gene: TRBJ1-1
v_gene: TRBV11-2
abundance: once
CDR3nt: TGTGCCAGCAGCCCCAGAGGCAGGGCCGCTGAAGCTTTCTTT
CDR3aa: CASSPRGRAAEAFF

d_gene: TRBD1
j_gene: TRBJ2-3
v_gene: TRBV18
abundance: few
CDR3nt: TGTGCCAGCTCCCCGAAGGGGGCGCGGGGCACAGATACGCAGTATTTT
CDR3aa: CASSPKGARGTDTQYF

d_gene: -
j_gene: TRBJ2-7
v_gene: TRBV6-4
abundance: once
CDR3nt: TGTGCCAGCAGTGAAGGGCAGGGGGGATCCTACGAGCAGTACTTC
CDR3aa: CASSEGQGGSYEQYF

d_gene: TRBD1
j_gene: TRBJ1-1
v_gene: TRBV9
abundance: -
CDR3nt: TGTGCCAGCAGCGTAGGGGCAGGGGGCGAGGACACTGAAGCTTTCTTT
CDR3aa: CASSVGAGGEDTEAFF

d_gene: -
j_gene: TRBJ1-4
v_gene: TRBV6-5
abundance: -
CDR3nt: TGTGCCAGCAGGCCAGGGTGGGCAAATGAAAAACTGTTTTTT
CDR3aa: CASRPGWANEKLFF

d_gene: TRBD2
j_gene: TRBJ2-3
v_gene: TRBV13
abundance: -
CDR3nt: TGTGCCAGCAGCAGTCAGACTAGCGGGGATCGCACAGATACGCAGTATTTT
CDR3aa: CASSSQTSGDRTDTQYF

d_gene: TRBD1
j_gene: TRBJ2-1
v_gene: TRBV12-3/TRBV12-4
abundance: -
CDR3nt: TGTGCCAGCAATTCAGGGGGTGAGCAGTTCTTC
CDR3aa: CASNSGGEQFF

d_gene: TRBD1
j_gene: TRBJ1-3
v_gene: TRBV13
abundance: -
CDR3nt: TGTGCCAGCAGCTTAGGACAGGGGACGGTTAGCACTGGAAACACCATATATTTT
CDR3aa: CASSLGQGTVSTGNTIYF

d_gene: TRBD2
j_gene: TRBJ2-2
v_gene: TRBV29-1
abundance: once
CDR3nt: TGCAGCGTTAACGAGCGGGGGGGCACCGGGGAGCTGTTTTTT
CDR3aa: CSVNERGGTGELFF

d_gene: -
j_gene: TRBJ1-5
v_gene: TRBV16
abundance: -
CDR3nt: TGTGCCAGCAGCCTAGACAGATTCAATCAGCCCCAGCATTTT
CDR3aa: CASSLDRFNQPQHF

d_gene: -
j_gene: TRBJ1-3
v_gene: TRBV7-9
abundance: -
CDR3nt: TGTGCCACCTCGTGGGTGACTGGAAACACCATATATTTT
CDR3aa: CATSWVTGNTIYF

d_gene: -
j_gene: TRBJ1-1
v_gene: TRBV18
abundance: -
CDR3nt: TGTGCCAGCTCAACGACGGGGAAGAACACTGAAGCTTTCTTT
CDR3aa: CASSTTGKNTEAFF

d_gene: TRBD2
j_gene: TRBJ2-7
v_gene: TRBV7-8
abundance: -
CDR3nt: TGTGCCAGCAGCTTAGGACTAGCGGGGGTTACCTACGAGCAGTACTTC
CDR3aa: CASSLGLAGVTYEQYF

d_gene: -
j_gene: TRBJ2-3
v_gene: TRBV5-1
abundance: -
CDR3nt: TGCGCCAGCAGTTTTTGGACTGCAGATACGCAGTATTTT
CDR3aa: CASSFWTADTQYF

d_gene: -
j_gene: TRBJ1-1
v_gene: TRBV5-6
abundance: once
CDR3nt: TGTGCCAGCAGCCTCGCCCTGAACACTGAAGCTTTCTTT
CDR3aa: CASSLALNTEAFF

d_gene: -
j_gene: TRBJ1-1
v_gene: TRBV6-6
abundance: -
CDR3nt: TGTGCCAGCAGTTACCCCCGTCCCGAGAAGAACACTGAAGCTTTCTTT
CDR3aa: CASSYPRPEKNTEAFF

d_gene: -
j_gene: TRBJ1-5
v_gene: TRBV7-8
abundance: -
CDR3nt: TGTGCCAGCAGCCCAGGGGTGGAGATTTATAGCAATCAGCCCCAGCATTTT
CDR3aa: CASSPGVEIYSNQPQHF

d_gene: -
j_gene: TRBJ1-5
v_gene: TRBV28
abundance: once
CDR3nt: TGTGCCAGCAGTTTCGGGCGAGTGGATCAGCCCCAGCATTTT
CDR3aa: CASSFGRVDQPQHF

d_gene: -
j_gene: TRBJ2-7
v_gene: TRBV3-1/TRBV3-2
abundance: -
CDR3nt: TGTGCCAGCAGCCGCCTGGGGAGCTCCTACGAGCAGTACTTC
CDR3aa: CASSRLGSSYEQYF

d_gene: -
j_gene: TRBJ2-7
v_gene: TRBV6-4
abundance: -
CDR3nt: TGTGCCAGCAGTGGAACTCCATCCGCCTTCTACGAGCAGTACTTC
CDR3aa: CASSGTPSAFYEQYF

d_gene: -
j_gene: TRBJ1-1
v_gene: TRBV6-6
abundance: few
CDR3nt: TGTGCCAGCAGACCCCCTCTGAACACTGAAGCTTTCTTT
CDR3aa: CASRPPLNTEAFF

d_gene: -
j_gene: TRBJ2-2
v_gene: TRBV5-4
abundance: -
CDR3nt: TGTGCCAGCACCCCGGGGTACACCGGGGAACTGTTTTTT
CDR3aa: CASTPGYTGELFF

d_gene: -
j_gene: TRBJ1-1
v_gene: TRBV28
abundance: -
CDR3nt: TGTGCCAGCAGTGGGGGACGGACGAACACTGAAGCTTTCTTT
CDR3aa: CASSGGRTNTEAFF

d_gene: -
j_gene: TRBJ2-5
v_gene: TRBV9
abundance: once
CDR3nt: TGTGCCAGCAGCGTAGCGTGGGAGGCTAGCGACCGCCAAGAGACCCAGTACTTC
CDR3aa: CASSVAWEASDRQETQYF

d_gene: -
j_gene: TRBJ2-7
v_gene: TRBV21-1
abundance: -
CDR3nt: TGTGCCAGCAGCCGGGGGTCAACGACAAGTGCCTACGAGCAGTACTTC
CDR3aa: CASSRGSTTSAYEQYF

d_gene: -
j_gene: TRBJ1-6
v_gene: TRBV4-1
abundance: few
CDR3nt: TGCGCCAGCCGATCGGAATATAATTCACCCCTCCACTTT
CDR3aa: CASRSEYNSPLHF

d_gene: -
j_gene: TRBJ2-4
v_gene: TRBV7-9
abundance: -
CDR3nt: TGTGCCAGCAGCTTCTCCCGATTCCTAGCCAAAAACATTCAGTACTTC
CDR3aa: CASSFSRFLAKNIQYF

d_gene: -
j_gene: TRBJ2-7
v_gene: TRBV28
abundance: -
CDR3nt: TGTGCCAGCAGCCCGGGGCAGCCCTACGAGCAGTACTTC
CDR3aa: CASSPGQPYEQYF

d_gene: TRBD2
j_gene: TRBJ2-1
v_gene: TRBV5-1
abundance: -
CDR3nt: TGCGCCAGCAGCATAACTAGCGGGGTTATTGAGCAGTTCTTC
CDR3aa: CASSITSGVIEQFF

d_gene: TRBD1
j_gene: TRBJ2-7
v_gene: TRBV5-1
abundance: -
CDR3nt: TGCGCCAGCAGCCGGGACAGGGAGGGGTACGAGCAGTACTTC
CDR3aa: CASSRDREGYEQYF

d_gene: -
j_gene: TRBJ1-5
v_gene: TRBV19
abundance: -
CDR3nt: TGTGCCAGTAGTATCTCAGGGAGTAATCAGCCCCAGCATTTT
CDR3aa: CASSISGSNQPQHF

d_gene: -
j_gene: TRBJ1-2
v_gene: TRBV30
abundance: -
CDR3nt: TGTGCCTCCCCAGGGGACGGGTATGGCTACACCTTC
CDR3aa: CASPGDGYGYTF

d_gene: TRBD2
j_gene: TRBJ2-6
v_gene: TRBV15
abundance: -
CDR3nt: TGTGCCACCAGAACTAGCGGGGGGTCTGGGGCCAACGTCCTGACTTTC
CDR3aa: CATRTSGGSGANVLTF

d_gene: TRBD1
j_gene: TRBJ1-5
v_gene: TRBV4-1
abundance: -
CDR3nt: TGCGCCAGCAGCCAACCACCGACAGGGGTTATGGATCAGCCCCAGCATTTT
CDR3aa: CASSQPPTGVMDQPQHF

d_gene: -
j_gene: TRBJ2-5
v_gene: TRBV5-1
abundance: -
CDR3nt: TGCGCCAGCAGTGCCCAGGGACTCCAACAAGAGACCCAGTACTTC
CDR3aa: CASSAQGLQQETQYF

d_gene: -
j_gene: TRBJ1-1
v_gene: TRBV27
abundance: -
CDR3nt: TGTGCCAACCTACAGGGATTAAGCACTGAAGCTTTCTTT
CDR3aa: CANLQGLSTEAFF

d_gene: -
j_gene: TRBJ1-2
v_gene: TRBV10-3
abundance: -
CDR3nt: TGTGCCATCAGTGAGGGCCTTCCTAACAGGTTTGGTTTTGGCTACACCTTC
CDR3aa: CAISEGLPNRFGFGYTF